Each of the 15 T cell receptor beta chains below was sequenced from the same sample in a study of T cell responses to AZD1222 COVID-19 vaccine. Produced via immunoSEQ multiplex PCR; TCRdb's table is partial and in-frame only. The table includes 150,000 or so clones, roughly nine tenths detected once. The source material was peripheral blood, sampled on day 0 of AZD1222 vaccination. These receptors all come from an adult in good health.

V and J are TRBV18 and TRBJ2-7; 8 positions agree with TRBD1. Per germline, CDR1 KGHSH and CDR2 LQKENI. The CDR3 is 12 amino acids. The V segment lost 3 bases and the J segment 5 bases; nucleotides outside the gene matches: 0. CDR3 amino acids: CASSPTGDEQYF. CDR3 coding DNA: TGTGCCAGCTCACCGACAGGGGACGAGCAGTACTTC. Variable domain in full (rest from reference TRBV18 and TRBJ2-7): NAGVMQNPRHLVRRRGQEARLRCSPMKGHSHVYWYRQLPEEGLKFMVYLQKENIIDESGMPKERFSAEFPKEGPSILRIQQVVRGDSAAYFCASSPTGDEQYFGPGTRLTVT.

This clone was seen only a few times. The chain employs TRBV10-1 and TRBJ1-6; 8 bases map to TRBD1. CDR3 size: 14 residues. V dropped 3 bases and J dropped 9; count of bases not matched to a gene: 4. The germline CDR1 and CDR2 sequences are WNHNN and SYGVQD (reference sequence). This chain's CDR3 is CASSEGTGGSPLHF. The CDR3 region has the DNA TGCGCCAGCAGTGAAGGGACAGGCGGTTCACCCCTCCACTTT.

This chain uses TRBV19 with TRBJ1-5; a possible D gene is TRBD1 (5 bases). The CDR3 is made up of 17 amino acids. The germline V gene has CDR1 LNHDA and CDR2 SQIVND (reference sequence). Trimming pared 0 bases from V and 3 bases from J, leaving 15 bases between. The CDR3 loop is CASSIDGGYRFNQPQHF. DNA for the CDR3: TGTGCCAGTAGTATAGATGGGGGGTACAGGTTCAATCAGCCCCAGCATTTT.

The rearrangement uses TRBV2 and TRBJ1-4; perhaps TRBD1 as D (5 bases). The V end was cut by 0 bases, the J end by 5 bases, with 10 bases between. Germline CDR1 SNHLY, CDR2 FYNNEI. This CDR3 has 15 residues. CDR3 protein: CASSEARDPNEKLFF. The CDR3 region has the DNA TGTGCCAGCAGTGAAGCGCGGGACCCCAATGAAAAACTGTTTTTT. Filled out from reference TRBV2 and TRBJ1-4, the complete variable domain reads EPEVTQTPSHQVTQMGQEVILRCVPISNHLYFYWYRQILGQKVEFLVSFYNNEISEKSEIFDDQFSVERPDGSNFTLKIRSTKLEDSAMYFCASSEARDPNEKLFFGSGTQLSVL.

V usage is TRBV18 and J usage is TRBJ1-3, with D unclear. This CDR3 is built from 14 residues. Germline values: CDR1 KGHSH, CDR2 LQKENI. V dropped 0 bases and J dropped 5 bases, with 8 bases sitting between them. The CDR3 reads CASSPPGIRNTIYF. The CDR3 DNA follows: TGTGCCAGCTCACCACCGGGGATTAGAAACACCATATATTTT.

In DNA form, the CDR3 reads TGTGCCAGCAGTTCAACGGGCACTGAAGCTTTCTTT. Protein: CASSSTGTEAFF. J is TRBJ1-1 and V is TRBV27; no clear D. The ends were cut back, 4 bases at V and 4 bases at J, with 7 bases in the middle. The CDR3 contains 12 residues. In germline, CDR1 is MNHEY, CDR2 SMNVEV (reference sequence).

The rearrangement links TRBV5-1 to TRBJ1-4; possible D gene TRBD1, 6 bases. Germline V CDR1 and CDR2: SGHRS, YFSETQ. The V end lost 5 bases, the J end lost 0 bases, and 14 bases lay between the germline ends. The CDR3 totals 16 residues. The CDR3 DNA reads as TGCGCCAGCAGAGGGGGGACGACAGCAACTAATGAAAAACTGTTTTTT. It translates to CASRGGTTATNEKLFF.

The V call is TRBV18, the J call TRBJ2-5; no firm D call. CDR1 is KGHSH and CDR2 is LQKENI in the germline V gene. The CDR3 totals 13 residues. The V and J ends lost 3 bases and 5 bases respectively, with 10 bases between them. The DNA for the CDR3 is TGTGCCAGCTCACCCGGGTCCCGGGAGACCCAGTACTTC. Amino acids: CASSPGSRETQYF.

The gene calls are TRBV5-1 and TRBJ1-1, with D perhaps TRBD1 (5 bases). V lost 7 bases and J lost 4, with 14 bases in between. The CDR3 covers 13 residues. From germline, CDR1 is SGHRS and CDR2 YFSETQ. The CDR3 is CASGFSGSTEAFF. The DNA of the CDR3 is TGCGCCAGCGGATTCTCAGGGAGCACTGAAGCTTTCTTT.

The rearrangement uses TRBV5-1 and TRBJ1-1, with D tentatively TRBD1 (6 bases). Germline loops: CDR1 SGHRS, CDR2 YFSETQ. V lost 3 bases, J lost 3 bases, and 15 bases lay in between. The CDR3 extends over 15 amino acids. In DNA, the CDR3 is TGCGCCAGCAGCTCAAGACAGGATTTGTACACTGAAGCTTTCTTT. This codes for CASSSRQDLYTEAFF.

The chain uses TRBV6-4 and TRBJ1-5; perhaps TRBD1 as D (5 bases). Germline CDR1 reads MRHNA; CDR2 reads SNTAGT. Between the trimmed V and J ends, which lost 0 bases and 0 bases, there was a span of 24 bases. CDR3 size: 21 residues. This CDR3 reads CASSDSTEPPYGQYSNQPQHF. CDR3 bases: TGTGCCAGCAGTGACTCAACCGAGCCCCCATATGGACAATATAGCAATCAGCCCCAGCATTTT.

The chain uses TRBV28 and TRBJ1-2, with D possibly being TRBD1 (5 bases). CDR1 and CDR2 from the germline V gene are MDHEN and SYDVKM. The CDR3 is 13 amino acids. V was cut by 2 bases and J by 1 base, with 5 bases left in between. The CDR3: CASSLDSNYGYTF. CDR3 coding DNA: TGTGCCAGCAGTTTAGACAGTAACTATGGCTACACCTTC.

This chain links TRBV4-1 with TRBJ1-5, with TRBD1 matching over 8 bases. V dropped 4 bases and J dropped 6; count of bases not matched to a gene: 8. The CDR3 is made up of 15 amino acids. Per the germline V gene, CDR1 is MGHRA and CDR2 is YSYEKL. CDR3 in amino acids: CASSLDRGIGQPQHF. DNA for the CDR3: TGCGCCAGCAGCCTTGACAGGGGAATCGGTCAGCCCCAGCATTTT.

V gene TRBV7-2 combines with J gene TRBJ1-2, with 7 positions matching TRBD1. The V gene end was trimmed by 2 bases and the J gene end by 6 bases; junction bases not matched to a gene: 3. The CDR3 sequence is 13 residues long. Germline CDR1 is SGHTA and CDR2 is FQGNSA. The CDR3 DNA reads TGTGCCAGCAGCTTATCGCAGGGGGATGGCTACACCTTC. It is translated as CASSLSQGDGYTF.

V gene TRBV5-1 combines with J gene TRBJ2-2, with D perhaps matching TRBD1 (5 bases). Germline V lookup: CDR1 SGHRS, CDR2 YFSETQ. Trimming cost V 2 bases and J 4 bases, with 15 bases left between them. This CDR3 is 16 amino acids long. The CDR3 loop reads CASSFLTAPGTGELFF. The DNA for the CDR3 is TGCGCCAGCAGCTTCTTGACAGCCCCCGGCACCGGGGAGCTGTTTTTT.